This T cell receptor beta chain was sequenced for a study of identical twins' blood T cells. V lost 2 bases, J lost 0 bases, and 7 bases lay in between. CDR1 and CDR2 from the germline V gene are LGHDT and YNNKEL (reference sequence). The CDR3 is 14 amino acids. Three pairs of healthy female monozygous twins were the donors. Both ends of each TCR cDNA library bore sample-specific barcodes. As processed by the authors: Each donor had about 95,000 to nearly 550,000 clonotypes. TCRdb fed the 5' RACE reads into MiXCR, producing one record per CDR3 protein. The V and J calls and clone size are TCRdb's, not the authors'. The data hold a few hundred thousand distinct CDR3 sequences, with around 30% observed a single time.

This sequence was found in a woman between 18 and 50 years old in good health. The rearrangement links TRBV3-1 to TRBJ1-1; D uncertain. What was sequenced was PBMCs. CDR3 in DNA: TGTGCCAGCAGCCAACTCAGAATGAACACTGAAGCTTTCTTT. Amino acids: CASSQLRMNTEAFF.